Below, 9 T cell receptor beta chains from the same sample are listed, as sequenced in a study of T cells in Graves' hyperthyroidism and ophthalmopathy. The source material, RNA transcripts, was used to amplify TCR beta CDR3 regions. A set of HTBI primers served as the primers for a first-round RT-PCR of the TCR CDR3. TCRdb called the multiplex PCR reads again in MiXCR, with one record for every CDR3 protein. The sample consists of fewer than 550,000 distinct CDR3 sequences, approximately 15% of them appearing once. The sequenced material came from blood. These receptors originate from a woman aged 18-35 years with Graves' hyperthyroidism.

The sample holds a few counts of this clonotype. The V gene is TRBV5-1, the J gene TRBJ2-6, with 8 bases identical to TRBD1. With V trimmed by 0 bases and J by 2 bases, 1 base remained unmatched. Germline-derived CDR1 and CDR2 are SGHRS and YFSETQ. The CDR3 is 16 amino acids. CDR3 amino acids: CASSLGTGTGANVLTF. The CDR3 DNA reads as TGCGCCAGCAGCTTGGGGACAGGGACTGGGGCCAACGTCCTGACTTTC.

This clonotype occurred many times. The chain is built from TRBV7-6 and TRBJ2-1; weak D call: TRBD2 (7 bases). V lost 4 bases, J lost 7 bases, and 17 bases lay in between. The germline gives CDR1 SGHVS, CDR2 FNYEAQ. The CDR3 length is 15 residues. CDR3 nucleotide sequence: TGTGCCAGCAGCTCGGGTCCCGGGGGGCATAATGAGCAGTTCTTC. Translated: CASSSGPGGHNEQFF.

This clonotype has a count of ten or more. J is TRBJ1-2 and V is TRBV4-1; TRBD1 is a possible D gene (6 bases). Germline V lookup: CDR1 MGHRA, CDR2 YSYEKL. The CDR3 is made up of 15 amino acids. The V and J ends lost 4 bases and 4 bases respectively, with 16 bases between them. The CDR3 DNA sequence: TGCGCCAGCAGCCCCGGAGGAATAGGGGGCTATGGCTACACCTTC. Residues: CASSPGGIGGYGYTF.

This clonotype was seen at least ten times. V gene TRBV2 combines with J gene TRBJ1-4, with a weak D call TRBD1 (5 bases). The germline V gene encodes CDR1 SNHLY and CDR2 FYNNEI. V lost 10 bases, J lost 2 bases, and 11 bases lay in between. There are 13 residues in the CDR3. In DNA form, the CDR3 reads TGTGCCACATCGCGGGGGACTAATGAAAAACTGTTTTTT. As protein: CATSRGTNEKLFF.

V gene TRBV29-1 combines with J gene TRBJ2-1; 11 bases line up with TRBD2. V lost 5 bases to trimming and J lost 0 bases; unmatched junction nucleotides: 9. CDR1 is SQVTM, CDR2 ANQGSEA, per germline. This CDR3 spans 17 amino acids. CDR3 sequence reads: CSVFRLAGGTSYNEQFF. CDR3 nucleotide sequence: TGCAGCGTTTTTCGGCTAGCGGGAGGCACCTCCTACAATGAGCAGTTCTTC.

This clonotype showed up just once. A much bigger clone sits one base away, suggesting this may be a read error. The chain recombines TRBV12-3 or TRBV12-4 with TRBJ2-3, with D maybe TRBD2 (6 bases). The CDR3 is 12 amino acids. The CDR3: CVSIGTTDTQYF. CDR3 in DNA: TGTGTCAGCATTGGGACTACAGATACGCAGTATTTT.

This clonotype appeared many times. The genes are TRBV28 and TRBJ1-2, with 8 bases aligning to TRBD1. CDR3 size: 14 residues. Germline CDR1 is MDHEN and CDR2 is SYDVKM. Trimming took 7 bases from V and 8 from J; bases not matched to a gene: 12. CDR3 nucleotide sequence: TGTGCCAGCACCACGACAGGGGTTCAGTCGGGCTACACCTTC. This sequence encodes CASTTTGVQSGYTF.

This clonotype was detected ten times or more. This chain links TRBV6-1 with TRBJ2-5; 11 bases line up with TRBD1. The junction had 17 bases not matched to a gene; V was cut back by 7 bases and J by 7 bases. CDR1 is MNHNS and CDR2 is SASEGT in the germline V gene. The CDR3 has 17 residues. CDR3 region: CASTRGKDRGLSRTQYF. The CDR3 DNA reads TGTGCCAGCACCCGGGGCAAGGACAGGGGGCTTTCGCGGACCCAGTACTTC.

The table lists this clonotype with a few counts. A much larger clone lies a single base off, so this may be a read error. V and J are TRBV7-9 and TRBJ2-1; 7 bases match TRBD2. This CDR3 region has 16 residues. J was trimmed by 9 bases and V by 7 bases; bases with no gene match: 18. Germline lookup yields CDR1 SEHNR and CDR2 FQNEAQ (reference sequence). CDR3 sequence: CASTPMGGRARSEQFF. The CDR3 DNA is TGTGCCAGCACACCCATGGGGGGGAGGGCGCGGAGTGAGCAGTTCTTC.